This T cell receptor (beta chain) was captured in a study of neurological immune-mediated disorders. Time point of the sample: longitudinal time-point 1 (baseline). The team produced cDNA through 5'RACE using 10-nucleotide random UMIs. MiXCR was run by TCRdb on the 5' RACE reads, yielding one entry per CDR3 protein. The sample contains over 55,000 distinct CDR3 sequences, around 10% of which appear only once. Study findings and constraints: HTLV-1-associated myelopathy ranked highest for TCR clonal expansion and multiple sclerosis lowest, beneath healthy controls.

V was clipped by 2 bases and J by 4 bases, with 9 bases between them. CDR1 is DFQATT and CDR2 is SNEGSKA in the germline V gene (reference sequence). The CDR3 runs to 13 residues. With respect to this clonotype: Its antigen is still unknown.

This clonotype was sampled from a male donor with HTLV-1-associated myelopathy (HAM/TSP). V usage is TRBV20-1 and J usage is TRBJ1-5; D is undetermined. The sample taken for sequencing was PBMCs. CDR3 nucleotides: TGCAGTGCTAGATCCAACATAAATCAGCCCCAGCATTTT. Translating gives CSARSNINQPQHF.